The rows below give T cell receptor beta chains drawn from one sample of a study of T cells in Graves' hyperthyroidism and ophthalmopathy. MiXCR was run by TCRdb on the multiplex PCR reads, yielding one entry per CDR3 protein. Of hundreds of thousands of distinct CDR3 sequences in the sample, nearly 45% were seen once. Sample: peripheral blood or thyroid tissue (not recorded which). These receptors all come from an adult man with Graves' disease, either hyperthyroidism or ophthalmopathy (not recorded which). Each CDR3 is given with its conserved first and last residue. The D gene is left open where the match is weak. Size is stated for part of the rows, as once, few or many counts, or as a class when the clone is expanded.

CDR3nt	CDR3aa	v_gene	j_gene	d_gene	abundance
TGTGCCAGCAGTTACGTTGCTGCCGCTAGCAATCAGCCCCAGCATTTT	CASSYVAAASNQPQHF	TRBV12-3/TRBV12-4	TRBJ1-5	.	few
TGTGCCAGCAGTTTAGGGAACGGCTACACCTTC	CASSLGNGYTF	TRBV12-3/TRBV12-4	TRBJ1-2	.	many
TGTGCCAGCAGTTTTATGGGACAAGAGAACACTGAAGCTTTCTTT	CASSFMGQENTEAFF	TRBV10-3	TRBJ1-1	.	.
TGCAGCTCGAACACCGGGGAGCTGTTTTTT	CSSNTGELFF	TRBV20-1	TRBJ2-2	.	.
TGTGCCAGCAGCTTATCCGGACTAGCGCCCTACGAGCAGTACTTC	CASSLSGLAPYEQYF	TRBV7-8	TRBJ2-7	TRBD2	few
TGCAGTGCTAGAGTGGGTCAGGGTGGGAATAATTCACCCCTCCACTTT	CSARVGQGGNNSPLHF	TRBV20-1	TRBJ1-6	.	.
TGTGCCAGTAGTAACCGGGCCGGTACTAACTATGGCTACACCTTC	CASSNRAGTNYGYTF	TRBV19	TRBJ1-2	.	few
TGTGCCAGCAGCTTGGGGGACAGGTCGCCTAGTGAAAAACTGTTTTTT	CASSLGDRSPSEKLFF	TRBV7-2	TRBJ1-4	TRBD1	.
TGTGCCAGCAGCTTAGGCAGTCGATCCCCAGAGACCCAGTACTTC	CASSLGSRSPETQYF	TRBV13	TRBJ2-5	.	.
TGTGCCAGCAGTGAAGGAAAGGGGGTCCTTGAAAACATTCAGTACTTC	CASSEGKGVLENIQYF	TRBV25-1	TRBJ2-4	.	few
TGCGCCAGCAGCCAAGATACGGGGGCGCAAAGGCATCAGCCCCAGCATTTT	CASSQDTGAQRHQPQHF	TRBV12-3/TRBV12-4	TRBJ1-5	.	.
TGTGCCAGCAGCTTCCCGGGACTGAACACTGAAGCTTTCTTT	CASSFPGLNTEAFF	TRBV7-9	TRBJ1-1	.	many
TGTGCCATCACCTCGGGACAGCGCACAGATACGCAGTATTTT	CAITSGQRTDTQYF	TRBV2	TRBJ2-3	TRBD1	few
TGTGCCAGCAGCTACCTCAGCGGGGCCCACTACGAGCAGTACTTC	CASSYLSGAHYEQYF	TRBV7-9	TRBJ2-7	TRBD2	many
TGTGCCAGCAGCGGGCCCACAGGGGGCAAACTCTATGGCTACACCTTC	CASSGPTGGKLYGYTF	TRBV2	TRBJ1-2	TRBD1	many
TGTGCCAGCAGCCATACAGGGGACACCGGGGAGCTGTTTTTT	CASSHTGDTGELFF	TRBV25-1	TRBJ2-2	TRBD1	.
TGCAGTGCTAGGTTTCGGCAGCTTGGCAACGAGCAGTACTTC	CSARFRQLGNEQYF	TRBV20-1	TRBJ2-7	.	few
TGTGCCAGCAGCTTAGGGGCCGCAGAAAATTCACCCCTCCACTTT	CASSLGAAENSPLHF	TRBV11-2	TRBJ1-6	.	.
TGTGCCATCAGTGAACGGGCAGATAATCAGCCCCAGCATTTT	CAISERADNQPQHF	TRBV10-3	TRBJ1-5	.	many
TGCAGTGCGAGTAGACAACATAGCAATCAGCCCCAGCATTTT	CSASRQHSNQPQHF	TRBV20-1	TRBJ1-5	.	.
TGTGCCAGCAGGGAGGTTCCACTAAGCACCGGGGAGCTGTTTTTT	CASREVPLSTGELFF	TRBV2	TRBJ2-2	.	few
TGCGCCAGCAGCCAAGCGCCGGGCAGCAATCAGCCCCAGCATTTT	CASSQAPGSNQPQHF	TRBV7-8	TRBJ1-5	.	.